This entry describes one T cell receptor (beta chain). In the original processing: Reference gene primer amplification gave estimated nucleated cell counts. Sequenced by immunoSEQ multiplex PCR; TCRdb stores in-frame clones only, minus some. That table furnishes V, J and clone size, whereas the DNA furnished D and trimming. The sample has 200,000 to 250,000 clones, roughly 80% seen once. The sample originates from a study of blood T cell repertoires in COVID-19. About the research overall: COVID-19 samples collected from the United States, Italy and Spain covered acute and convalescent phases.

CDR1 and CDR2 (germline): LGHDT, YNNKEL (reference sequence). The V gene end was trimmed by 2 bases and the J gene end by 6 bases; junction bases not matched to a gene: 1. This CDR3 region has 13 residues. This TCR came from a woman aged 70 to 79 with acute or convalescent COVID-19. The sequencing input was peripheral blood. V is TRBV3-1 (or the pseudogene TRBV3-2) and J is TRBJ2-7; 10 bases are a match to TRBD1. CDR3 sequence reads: CASSQRTGGEQYF. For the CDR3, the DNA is TGTGCCAGCAGCCAAAGGACAGGGGGCGAGCAGTACTTC.